The TCR beta chain under discussion was sequenced for a study of CD8+ T cells in alopecia areata. Study results and caveats: In blood and scalp, many expanded lesional clones persisted during tofacitinib. Elevated clonality characterized lesional scalp relative to normal scalp, particularly in alopecia totalis/universalis.

In the case of this clone: The antigen is undetermined.

Indicated treatment: oral pan-JAK inhibitor, 5-10 mg twice daily. The sorting of PBMCs gave CD4+ and CD8+ T cells. RNA extraction and reverse transcription yielded cDNA as sequencing template. Profiled with immunoSEQ multiplex PCR; TCRdb holds only in-frame clones, not every one. The sample holds around 99,000 clones, 80% to 85% seen once. Germline V gives CDR1 SGHTA, CDR2 FQGNSA. The CDR3 is 15 amino acids. V was pared by 5 bases and J by 5 bases, with 16 bases between. V is TRBV7-2 and J is TRBJ2-1; no clear D gene. Material: CD8+ T cells sorted from blood, obtained at week 24, from a patient treated with tofacitinib. The source of this sequence is a human donor with alopecia areata. The CDR3 DNA reads as TGTGCCAGCAGCCCCGGAGCCCTCGGGCACAATGAGCAGTTCTTC. It specifies CASSPGALGHNEQFF.